Following are 22 T cell receptor beta chains from one sample sequenced in a study of cytomegalovirus exposure and HLA in healthy donors. 60 Vbeta and 13 Jbeta primers were used in PCR. Assay: immunoSEQ multiplex PCR; the TCRdb copy retains only in-frame clones and omits some. The sample carries about 77,000 clones, 60% to 80% recorded once. Source material: PBMCs. Receptor source: a woman in her thirties or forties in good health and CMV-seronegative.

This chain joins TRBV15 and TRBJ1-2; D may be TRBD1 (5 bases). The V gene lost 7 bases and the J gene lost 8 bases, with 14 bases spanning the gap. This CDR3 is built from 12 residues. The V gene's germline CDR1 is LNHNV and CDR2 YYDKDF (reference sequence). CDR3 amino acids: CATTHGTEGYTF. Here the CDR3 DNA reads TGTGCCACCACCCACGGGACTGAAGGCTACACCTTC.

This clone turned up a few times. This chain joins TRBV2 and TRBJ1-2; D gene ambiguous. Looked up from germline, CDR1 is SNHLY and CDR2 is FYNNEI. The CDR3 has 16 amino acids. Trimming stripped 6 bases from V and 8 bases from J, with 25 bases between. The CDR3 coding sequence is TGTGCCAGCAGAGGAGTTCGCGGGGTGAACGCACTCGGCTACACCTTC. Translating it yields CASRGVRGVNALGYTF.

This chain uses TRBV10-3 with TRBJ1-3; 7 bases are shared with TRBD1. The V and J ends lost 5 bases and 4 bases, in that order; junction bases with no gene match: 2. There are 13 residues in the CDR3. Germline CDR1 and CDR2: ENHRY and SYGVKD. The CDR3 sequence: CAISRGGGNTIYF. The CDR3 nucleotides read TGTGCCATCAGTCGAGGGGGCGGAAACACCATATATTTT.

The chain carries TRBV4-2 and TRBJ2-7; 13 bases map to TRBD2. This CDR3 is 16 amino acids long. V trimming: 5 bases; J trimming: 4 bases; junction bases outside the gene matches: 8. Germline loops: CDR1 LGHNA, CDR2 YNFKEQ. The CDR3 DNA sequence: TGTGCCAGCAGCGGACGACTACTAGCGGGGGGGTACGAGCAGTACTTC. Residues: CASSGRLLAGGYEQYF.

V is TRBV7-3 and J is TRBJ2-5, with 9 positions matching TRBD2. V shed 5 bases and J 5 bases; nucleotides not matched to a gene: 15. Germline V CDR1 and CDR2: SGHTA, FQGTGA. The CDR3 has 17 residues. CDR3 residues: CASSPMAAGGGRETQYF. The CDR3 coding sequence is TGTGCCAGCAGCCCGATGGCAGCGGGAGGTGGGCGGGAGACCCAGTACTTC.

The J gene is TRBJ1-3, the V gene TRBV28; TRBD1 aligns across 8 bases. The CDR3 runs 15 residues. The germline CDR1 and CDR2 sequences are MDHEN and SYDVKM. V shed 5 bases, J shed 3 bases, and the junction held 6 bases outside the gene matches. As DNA, the CDR3 is TGTGCCAGCAGTCAGGACAGGGAGCGTGGAAACACCATATATTTT. This translates into CASSQDRERGNTIYF.

This chain uses TRBV5-1 with TRBJ2-3, with TRBD1 identical over 9 bases. V gave up 6 bases and J gave up 3 bases; unmatched junction bases: 5. There are 14 residues in the CDR3. Per germline, CDR1 SGHRS and CDR2 YFSETQ. CDR3 in DNA: TGCGCCAGCAAAACAGGGGGCTCGACAGATACGCAGTATTTT. Protein: CASKTGGSTDTQYF.

The V gene is TRBV7-3, the J gene TRBJ1-5; 8 nucleotides agree with TRBD1. The CDR3 consists of 13 residues. The V gene end was trimmed by 2 bases and the J gene end by 6 bases; junction bases not matched to a gene: 0. Germline V gene sequence: CDR1 SGHTA, CDR2 FQGTGA. The CDR3 nucleotides are TGTGCCAGCAGCTTAGGGACAGGTCAGCCCCAGCATTTT. Translation gives CASSLGTGQPQHF.

The rearrangement uses TRBV19 and TRBJ2-6, with 7 bases lining up with TRBD1. Germline V gene lookup returns CDR1 LNHDA and CDR2 SQIVND (reference sequence). This CDR3 is built from 15 residues. V lost 9 bases, J lost 0 bases, and 5 bases stayed unmatched. The CDR3, as DNA: TGTGCCAGCACGACAGGGCGCTCTGGGGCCAACGTCCTGACTTTC. This gives the protein CASTTGRSGANVLTF.

In its sample, this clone was seen a few times. The rearrangement joins TRBV30 to TRBJ2-7; 9 bases agree with TRBD1. The CDR3 is made up of 16 amino acids. Unmatched junction bases numbered 8, after V lost 0 bases and J lost 2 bases. Per the germline V gene, CDR1 is GTSNPN and CDR2 is SVGIG (reference sequence). The CDR3 sequence: CAWSVGGTGRTYEQYF. DNA for the CDR3: TGTGCCTGGAGTGTTGGGGGGACAGGGAGGACCTACGAGCAGTACTTC. The full variable domain, rest sourced from reference TRBV30 and TRBJ2-7, is SQTIHQWPATLVQPVGSPLSLECTVEGTSNPNLYWYRQAAGRGLQLLFYSVGIGQISSEVPQNLSASRPQDRQFILSSKKLLLSDSGFYLCAWSVGGTGRTYEQYFGPGTRLTVT.

This chain uses TRBV5-4 with TRBJ1-1, with D possibly being TRBD1 (6 bases). Trimming pared 0 bases from V and 0 bases from J, leaving 9 bases between. Germline V gene lookup returns CDR1 SGHNT and CDR2 YYREEE (reference sequence). The CDR3 consists of 15 residues. CDR3 in amino acids: CASSLAGQMNTEAFF. The CDR3 nucleotides read TGTGCCAGCAGCTTGGCCGGACAGATGAACACTGAAGCTTTCTTT.

The table lists this clone with a count of one. The V call is TRBV6-5, the J call TRBJ2-2; D may be TRBD1 (6 bases). This CDR3 comprises 12 residues. Trimming stripped 6 bases from V and 7 bases from J, with 9 bases between. CDR1 and CDR2 from the germline V gene are MNHEY and SVGAGI. The CDR3 reads CASSPGVGELFF. CDR3 bases: TGTGCCAGCAGCCCAGGGGTCGGGGAGCTGTTTTTT.

J is TRBJ2-7 and V is TRBV9, with 9 positions matching TRBD2. J lost 3 bases, V lost 2 bases, and 3 bases had no gene match. The CDR3 consists of 14 residues. Germline V gives CDR1 SGDLS, CDR2 YYNGEE. CDR3 residues: CASSVSGRGYEQYF. The CDR3, as DNA: TGTGCCAGCAGCGTTAGCGGGAGAGGCTACGAGCAGTACTTC.

This clone was detected a few times. The rearrangement links TRBV10-2 to TRBJ1-3, with 7 bases matching TRBD1. The junction had 6 bases not matched to a gene; V was cut back by 7 bases and J by 0 bases. Germline V gene lookup returns CDR1 WSHSY and CDR2 SAAADI. The CDR3 loop spans 15 amino acids. In DNA form, the CDR3 reads TGCGCCAGCACGGGGACAGCCTTCTCTGGAAACACCATATATTTT. This encodes CASTGTAFSGNTIYF.

Remarks on this clone: No conserved phenylalanine or tryptophan ends this CDR3, so it is likely a read error. V and J are TRBV5-1 and TRBJ1-5, with D hard to call. Trimming removed 0 bases at V and 0 bases at J, with 4 bases between. The germline V gene encodes CDR1 SGHRS and CDR2 YFSETQ. CDR3 length: 14 residues. CDR3 sequence: CASSLDGSNQPQHS. CDR3 nucleotide sequence: TGCGCCAGCAGCTTGGACGGTAGCAATCAGCCCCAGCATTCT.

This clone was counted only a few times. V is TRBV5-1 and J is TRBJ2-3; D is ambiguous. Per the germline V gene, CDR1 is SGHRS and CDR2 is YFSETQ. V was cut by 2 bases and J by 3 bases, with 7 bases left in between. This CDR3 is built from 13 residues. CDR3: CASSFQFTDTQYF. In DNA, the CDR3 is TGCGCCAGCAGCTTTCAGTTTACAGATACGCAGTATTTT. The full variable domain, its missing parts supplied by reference TRBV5-1 and TRBJ2-3, is KAGVTQTPRYLIKTRGQQVTLSCSPISGHRSVSWYQQTPGQGLQFLFEYFSETQRNKGNFPGRFSGRQFSNSRSEMNVSTLELGDSALYLCASSFQFTDTQYFGPGTRLTVL.

The chain carries TRBV7-2 and TRBJ2-1; 10 nucleotides agree with TRBD2. This CDR3 is 15 amino acids long. Germline assignment: CDR1 SGHTA and CDR2 FQGNSA. V lost 4 bases and J lost 8; bases outside the gene matches: 8. CDR3 in DNA: TGTGCCAGCAGCTCGAGCGGGGGGGCCTCAGATGAGCAGTTCTTC. Protein product: CASSSSGGASDEQFF.

The rearrangement joins TRBV5-1 to TRBJ1-4, with 8 bases matching TRBD1. CDR3 length equals 14 residues. The junction had 3 bases not matched to a gene; V was cut back by 0 bases and J by 8 bases. Germline V gene sequence: CDR1 SGHRS, CDR2 YFSETQ. CDR3 region: CASSLGQGNEKLFF. The CDR3 DNA follows: TGCGCCAGCAGCTTGGGACAGGGGAACGAAAAACTGTTTTTT.

V usage is TRBV7-2 and J usage is TRBJ2-2; 9 bases are a match to TRBD1. With 8 bases clipped from V and 3 bases from J, the junction kept 10 bases outside the gene matches. The CDR3 runs 16 residues. The germline gives CDR1 SGHTA, CDR2 FQGNSA. The CDR3: CASLQGASVDTGELFF. CDR3 bases: TGTGCCAGCCTACAGGGGGCTAGCGTGGACACCGGGGAGCTGTTTTTT.

The V call is TRBV11-2, the J call TRBJ2-7; the match to TRBD1 covers 7 bases. The CDR3 length is 17 residues. J gave up 2 bases and V 5 bases, and 15 bases lay outside the gene matches. Per the germline V gene, CDR1 is SGHAT and CDR2 is FQNNGV. The CDR3, as DNA: TGTGCCAGCAGCCCTCGGGCGGAAGGGACAGTTCCCTACGAGCAGTACTTC. Protein sequence: CASSPRAEGTVPYEQYF.

The chain joins TRBV14 to TRBJ1-6; 7 nucleotides line up with TRBD1. The CDR3 totals 15 residues. J gave up 9 bases and V 2 bases, and 7 bases lay outside the gene matches. In germline, CDR1 is SGHDN, CDR2 FVKESK. As DNA, the CDR3 is TGTGCCAGCAGCCAAAGACAGGGCGTAGGTTCACCCCTCCACTTT. Its protein product is CASSQRQGVGSPLHF. The variable domain in full, completed from reference TRBV14 and TRBJ1-6, reads EAGVTQFPSHSVIEKGQTVTLRCDPISGHDNLYWYRRVMGKEIKFLLHFVKESKQDESGMPNNRFLAERTGGTYSTLKVQPAELEDSGVYFCASSQRQGVGSPLHFGNGTRLTVT.

In DNA, the CDR3 is TGTGCCAGCAGCTTACAGGGACAGTCCTGGTGTGGCTACACCTTC. Encoded protein: CASSLQGQSWCGYTF. V is TRBV7-9 and J is TRBJ1-2; TRBD1 aligns across 7 bases. The germline V gene encodes CDR1 SEHNR and CDR2 FQNEAQ (reference sequence). This CDR3 has 15 amino acids. Losses at the gene ends were 2 bases for V and 7 bases for J; bases not matched to a gene: 10.